This TCR beta chain derives from a study of radiation and T cells in renal cell carcinoma (dated by TCRdb to 2018 to 2021). With respect to the entire study: A total of 50 to 55 samples underwent TCR beta sequencing, made up of 26 tumors and some 27 peripheral blood samples. The last blood draw occurred 4 weeks after radiation, at the same time as nephrectomy. A total of over 4 million unique CDR3 nucleotide sequences, encoding 2.7 million or so unique CDR3 amino acid sequences, were found across all 50 or so samples. What the research found in general, with its limitations: Because pretreatment tumor biopsies were not available, the baseline intratumoral presence of clonotypes could not be determined. Effects of radiation dose or scheduling on the TCR repertoire could not be addressed with the single-armed trial design. Top tumor clonotypes rose in blood from baseline to 2 weeks post-radiation, then contracted by 4 weeks, suggesting transient expansion of tumor-resident clones. Blood repertoire dynamics were not followed beyond 4 weeks after treatment.

Taken with the paper, the label for time point translates to: blood 4 weeks post-SBRT, at nephrectomy. In the paper's terms, the treatment or condition label means: 15 Gy SBRT to primary tumor, nephrectomy 4 weeks later. Samples came from a clinical trial, in which primary renal cell carcinomas received 15 Gy stereotactic body radiation therapy followed by nephrectomy 4 weeks later. To follow tumor-enriched clonotypes, peripheral blood was collected serially from radiation-treated patients at baseline and again at 2 weeks and 4 weeks after SBRT. All patients had renal cell carcinoma with clear cell pathology. The QIAamp DNA Blood Mini Kit (Qiagen) was used to prepare genomic DNA for TCR sequencing. Samples were included in the analyses only if all quality control checks were passed. Worth noting for this clone: Its antigen is currently not known. Per-nucleotide qualities are absent, and no much larger clonotype sits a single base away.

The immunoSEQ kit was used, according to the manufacturer's recommendations, to generate TCR beta libraries from genomic DNA. To prepare libraries, a first multiplex PCR with proprietary primers was run, followed by a second PCR that added unique barcodes, and a bead cleanup was done after each round. Each sample batch included a kit-provided positive control reaction and a negative control reaction. The final libraries were assessed on an Agilent 4200 TapeStation D1000 ScreenTape, pooled by volume, and quantified by qPCR. Sequencing ran on an Illumina NextSeq500 with a MidOutput 150-cycle cartridge, using 156 Read1 and 15 Index1 cycles with kit custom primers. The pooled library was loaded at roughly 0.94 pM with an approximately 21% PhiX control spike-in. The study's processing was this. Vendor-processed data were analyzed in R, with a clonotype defined as all T cells sharing the same CDR3 nucleotide sequence. For clone abundance analyses, frequencies were normalized to the 10,000 most abundant clones in each sample. Before analysis, public T cell clones were removed, and these numbered fewer than six per sample on average. A difference in abundance of at least 32-fold between compartments was used to define tumor-enriched and baseline blood-enriched clonotypes. Clonotypes expanded or contracted between blood time points were identified with a beta-binomial differential abundance model. Similarity between tumor and blood repertoires was quantified using the Baroni-Urbani and Buser coefficient, and groups were compared with two-tailed Wilcoxon tests in R. TCRdb obtained this table from immuneACCESS and retained in-frame rearrangements with V and J assigned. These tables miss some clones; where compared with another copy, unresolved V genes account for less than half of the shortfall, and the remainder is unexplained. That table gives V, J and clone size, and the DNA gave D and trimming. In this sample the table shows tens of thousands of clones, around 85% of which occur a single time. The ten largest account for 9.4% of the sample.

As encoded in the germline V gene, CDR1 is MNHEY while CDR2 is SVGAGI. The CDR3 runs 14 residues from the cysteine to the phenylalanine. Kept here is only the CDR3 DNA, which spans 42 bases and is read in frame from base 1. Trimming removed 10 bases from V and 3 bases from J; the gene matches leave 7 bases unexplained. The sequence derives from a man in his fifties or sixties with renal cell carcinoma. Here the sequenced sample was blood, taken from a patient whose treatment included radiotherapy and nephrectomy. This chain is built from TRBV6-5 and TRBJ2-7; 12 central bases correspond to TRBD1. The CDR3 reads CATWDRGLSYEQYF. At the DNA level, the sequence is TGTGCCACCTGGGACAGGGGGCTTAGCTACGAGCAGTACTTC.